This T cell receptor (beta chain) is drawn from a study of T-cell reconstitution after alpha-beta-depleted transplantation in children. The authors prepared the TCRbeta library with unique molecular identifiers. A single record per CDR3 protein comes from TCRdb applying MiXCR to the PCR reads. The sample has 300,000 to 400,000 distinct CDR3 sequences; roughly 17% are singletons. This CDR3 comprises 13 residues. Germline CDR1 and CDR2: MGHDK and SYGVNS. The germline V and J ends were trimmed by 4 bases and 4 bases, with 8 bases remaining between them. This sequence originates from a male patient under 10 years old who had a stem cell transplant for acute lymphoblastic leukemia, so the T cells may come from the graft donor. Sequencing used PBMCs, mostly from graft donor cells, obtained 360 days after TCRalphabeta/CD19-depleted stem cell transplant. This chain connects TRBV25-1 to TRBJ2-1; a possible D gene is TRBD1 (6 bases). The CDR3 protein is CASSVQGYNEQFF. DNA of the CDR3: TGTGCCAGCAGTGTTCAGGGGTACAATGAGCAGTTCTTC.